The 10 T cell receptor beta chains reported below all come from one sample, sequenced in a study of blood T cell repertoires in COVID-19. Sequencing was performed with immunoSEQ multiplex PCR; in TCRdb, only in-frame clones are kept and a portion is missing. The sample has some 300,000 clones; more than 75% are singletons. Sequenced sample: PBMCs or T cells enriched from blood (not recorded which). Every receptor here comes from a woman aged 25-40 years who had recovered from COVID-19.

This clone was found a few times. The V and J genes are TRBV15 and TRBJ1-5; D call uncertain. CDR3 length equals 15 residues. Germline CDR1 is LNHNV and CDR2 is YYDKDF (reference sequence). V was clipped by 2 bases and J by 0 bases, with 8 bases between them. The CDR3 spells CATSRSLDSNQPQHF. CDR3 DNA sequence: TGTGCCACCAGCAGAAGCCTTGATAGCAATCAGCCCCAGCATTTT.

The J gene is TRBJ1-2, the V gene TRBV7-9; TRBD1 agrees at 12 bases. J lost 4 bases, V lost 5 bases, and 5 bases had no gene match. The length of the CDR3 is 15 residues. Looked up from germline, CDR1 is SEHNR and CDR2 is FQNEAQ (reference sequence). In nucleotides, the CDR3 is TGTGCCAGCAGCCCCGGGACAGGGGGCACCTATGGCTACACCTTC. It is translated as CASSPGTGGTYGYTF.

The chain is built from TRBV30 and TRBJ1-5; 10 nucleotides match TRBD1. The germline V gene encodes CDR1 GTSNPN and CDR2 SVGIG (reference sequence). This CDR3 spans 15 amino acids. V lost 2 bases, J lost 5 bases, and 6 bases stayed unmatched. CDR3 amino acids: CAWSKGQGIYQPQHF. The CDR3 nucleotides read TGTGCCTGGAGTAAGGGACAGGGGATTTATCAGCCCCAGCATTTT.

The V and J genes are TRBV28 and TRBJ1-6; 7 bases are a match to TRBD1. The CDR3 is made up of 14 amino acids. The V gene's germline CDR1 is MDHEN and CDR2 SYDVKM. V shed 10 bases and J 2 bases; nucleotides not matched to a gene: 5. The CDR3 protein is CATEGAAYNSPLHF. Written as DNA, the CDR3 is TGTGCCACCGAGGGGGCGGCCTATAATTCACCCCTCCACTTT. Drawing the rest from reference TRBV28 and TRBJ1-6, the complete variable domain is DVKVTQSSRYLVKRTGEKVFLECVQDMDHENMFWYRQDPGLGLRLIYFSYDVKMKEKGDIPEGYSVSREKKERFSLILESASTNQTSMYLCATEGAAYNSPLHFGNGTRLTVT.

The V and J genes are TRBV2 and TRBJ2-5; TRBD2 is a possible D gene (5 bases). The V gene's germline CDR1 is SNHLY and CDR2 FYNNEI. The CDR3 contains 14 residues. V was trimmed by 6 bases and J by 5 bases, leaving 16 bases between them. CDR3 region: CASSHSDYFETQYF. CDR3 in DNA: TGTGCCAGCAGCCACTCCGACTATTTTGAGACCCAGTACTTC. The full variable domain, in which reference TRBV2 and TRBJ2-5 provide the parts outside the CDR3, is EPEVTQTPSHQVTQMGQEVILRCVPISNHLYFYWYRQILGQKVEFLVSFYNNEISEKSEIFDDQFSVERPDGSNFTLKIRSTKLEDSAMYFCASSHSDYFETQYFGPGTRLLVL.

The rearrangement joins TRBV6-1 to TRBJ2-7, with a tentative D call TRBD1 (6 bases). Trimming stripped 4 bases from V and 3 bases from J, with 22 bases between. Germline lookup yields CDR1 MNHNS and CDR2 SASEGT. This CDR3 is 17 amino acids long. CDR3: CASSGGTRDKRIYEQYF. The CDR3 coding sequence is TGTGCCAGCAGTGGAGGAACCCGGGACAAACGGATCTACGAGCAGTACTTC.

CDR3 protein: CASSAEGWVGAKNIQYF. The DNA for the CDR3 is TGTGCCAGCAGCGCCGAGGGTTGGGTTGGAGCCAAAAACATTCAGTACTTC. The chain employs TRBV9 and TRBJ2-4; tentatively, D is TRBD2 (5 bases). Trimming cost V 3 bases and J 0 bases, with 16 bases left between them. The CDR3 length is 17 residues. Germline CDR1 reads SGDLS; CDR2 reads YYNGEE.

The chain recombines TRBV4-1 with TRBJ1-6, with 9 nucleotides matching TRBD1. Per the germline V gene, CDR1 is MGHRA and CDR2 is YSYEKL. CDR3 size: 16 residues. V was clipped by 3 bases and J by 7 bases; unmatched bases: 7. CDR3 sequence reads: CASSHAGTGRNSPLHF. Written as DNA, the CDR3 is TGCGCCAGCAGCCACGCCGGGACAGGGCGCAATTCACCCCTCCACTTT.

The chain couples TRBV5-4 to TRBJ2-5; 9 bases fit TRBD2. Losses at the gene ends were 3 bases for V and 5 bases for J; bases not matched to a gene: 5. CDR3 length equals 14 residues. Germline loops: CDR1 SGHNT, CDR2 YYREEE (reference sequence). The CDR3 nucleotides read TGTGCCAGCAGCTCTAGCGGGGTCCGGGAGACCCAGTACTTC. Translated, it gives CASSSSGVRETQYF.

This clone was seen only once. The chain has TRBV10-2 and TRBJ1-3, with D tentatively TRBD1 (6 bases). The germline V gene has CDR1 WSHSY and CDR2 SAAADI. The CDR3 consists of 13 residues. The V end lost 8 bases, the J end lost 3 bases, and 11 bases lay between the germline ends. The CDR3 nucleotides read TGCGCCAGCGTGGAGACAGGTGGAAACACCATATATTTT. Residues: CASVETGGNTIYF.